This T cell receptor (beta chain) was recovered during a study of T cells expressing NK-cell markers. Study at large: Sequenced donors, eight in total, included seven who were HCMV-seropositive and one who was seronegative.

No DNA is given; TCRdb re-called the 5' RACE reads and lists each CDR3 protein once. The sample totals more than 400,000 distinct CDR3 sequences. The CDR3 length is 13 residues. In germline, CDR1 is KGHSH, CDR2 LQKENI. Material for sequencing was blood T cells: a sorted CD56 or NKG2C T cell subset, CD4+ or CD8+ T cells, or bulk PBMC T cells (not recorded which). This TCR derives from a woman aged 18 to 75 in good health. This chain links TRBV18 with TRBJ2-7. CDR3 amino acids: CASSPQKVYEQYF.